This TCR beta chain was identified in a study of blood T cell repertoires in COVID-19. Across the whole study: Samples of COVID-19 (acute and convalescent) were obtained from the United States, Italy and Spain. PBMCs, B-cell-depleted T cells, or T cells were the source of the cDNA or gDNA that made up the material.

Original processing methods: Researchers report that nucleated cell counts were estimated from reference gene primer amplification. Data came from immunoSEQ multiplex PCR; TCRdb stores just in-frame clones and leaves some out. The V and J calls and clone size were taken over from that table, and D and trimming were inferred from the DNA. Seen here are 60,000 to 75,000 clones, approximately 86% observed once, and the top ten hold almost 4%. The germline gives CDR1 SNHLY, CDR2 FYNNEI. The length of the CDR3 is 17 residues. The ends lost 5 bases at V and 3 bases at J; junction bases unmatched: 12. The rearrangement links TRBV2 to TRBJ1-5, with TRBD1 identical over 8 bases. The sequence was collected from a man aged 65 to 85 with active COVID-19. The sequencing input was peripheral blood. The DNA for the CDR3 is TGTGCCAGCAGTTGGGGGGGGCAGGGGGCCCCCAATCAGCCCCAGCATTTT. Translated, it gives CASSWGGQGAPNQPQHF.